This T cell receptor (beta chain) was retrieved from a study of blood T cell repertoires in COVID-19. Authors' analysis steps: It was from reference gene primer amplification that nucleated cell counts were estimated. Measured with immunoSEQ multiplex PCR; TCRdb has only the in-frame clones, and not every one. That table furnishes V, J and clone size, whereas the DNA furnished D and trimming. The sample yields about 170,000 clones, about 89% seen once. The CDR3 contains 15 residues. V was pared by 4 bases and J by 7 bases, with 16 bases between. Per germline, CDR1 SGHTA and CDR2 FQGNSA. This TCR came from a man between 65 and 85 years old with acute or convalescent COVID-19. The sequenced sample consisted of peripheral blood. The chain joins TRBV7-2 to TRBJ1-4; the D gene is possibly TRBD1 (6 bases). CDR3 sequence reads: CASSYSGDWAEKLFF. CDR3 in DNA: TGTGCCAGCAGCTACTCAGGGGATTGGGCTGAAAAACTGTTTTTT.